The rows below give T cell receptor beta chains drawn from one sample of a study of blood T cells in healthy people across ages. From the 5' RACE reads, TCRdb called clonotypes with MiXCR, one entry per CDR3 protein. The sample lists about 780,000 distinct CDR3 sequences; about 62% were seen once. Source material: blood. The source of these receptors is a man between 25 and 39 years old in good health. Each CDR3 is given with its conserved first and last residue. D genes are given only for firm matches. A clone size is listed for some rows: how often the clone was seen (once, few, many), or a class if it is expanded.

>TRBV6-2/TRBV6-3|TRBJ1-2|NA|14|NA
CASSYVQGVYGYTF
TGTGCCAGCAGTTACGTCCAAGGTGTCTACGGCTACACCTTC
>TRBV6-1|TRBJ2-6|NA|19|NA
CASTGRLRRVISGANVLTF
TGTGCCAGCACAGGACGTCTAAGGAGGGTGATCTCTGGGGCCAACGTCCTGACTTTC
>TRBV15|TRBJ2-1|NA|13|NA
CATSREFGDEQFF
TGTGCCACCAGCAGAGAGTTCGGGGATGAGCAGTTCTTC
>TRBV20-1|TRBJ2-7|NA|13|NA
CSARQGGTYEQYF
TGCAGTGCGCGACAGGGAGGGACCTACGAGCAGTACTTC
>TRBV30|TRBJ2-7|NA|12|TRBD1
CAWDRVSYEQYF
TGTGCCTGGGACAGGGTTTCCTACGAGCAGTACTTC
>TRBV9|TRBJ2-5|once|15|NA
CASSAIIGPQETQYF
TGTGCCAGCAGTGCGATAATAGGACCCCAAGAGACCCAGTACTTC
>TRBV4-3|TRBJ2-2|NA|13|NA
CASSHPATGELFF
TGCGCCAGCAGCCATCCTGCCACCGGGGAGCTGTTTTTT
>TRBV6-2/TRBV6-3|TRBJ2-5|few|17|TRBD2
CASSYSTSGGLQETQYF
TGTGCCAGCAGTTACTCGACAAGCGGGGGGCTCCAAGAGACCCAGTACTTC
>TRBV25-1|TRBJ2-1|NA|13|NA
CASSESFTNEQFF
TGTGCCAGCAGTGAATCCTTCACGAATGAGCAGTTCTTC
>TRBV5-1|TRBJ1-5|NA|13|NA
CASTGVVGQPQHF
TGCGCTAGCACCGGGGTTGTTGGGCAGCCCCAGCATTTT
>TRBV5-1|TRBJ1-2|NA|14|NA
CASSPDSVACGYTF
TGCGCCAGCAGCCCCGACAGCGTGGCGTGTGGCTACACCTTC
>TRBV4-2|TRBJ2-7|NA|16|NA
CASRGDGAGGSYEQYF
TGTGCCAGCCGGGGGGACGGAGCAGGGGGAAGCTACGAGCAGTACTTC
>TRBV20-1|TRBJ2-7|once|16|NA
CSARGGGKMDSYEQYF
TGCAGTGCTAGAGGCGGCGGGAAGATGGACTCCTACGAGCAGTACTTC
>TRBV27|TRBJ2-3|few|14|NA
CASASPGGPDTQYF
TGTGCCAGCGCTTCCCCGGGGGGCCCAGATACGCAGTATTTT
>TRBV7-8|TRBJ2-5|NA|14|NA
CASSSRAWGETQYF
TGTGCCAGCAGCTCCCGGGCTTGGGGAGAGACCCAGTACTTC
>TRBV10-2|TRBJ2-4|NA|15|TRBD1
CASSEDRGAKNIQYF
TGCGCCAGCAGTGAGGACAGGGGGGCCAAAAACATTCAGTACTTC
>TRBV20-1|TRBJ1-2|NA|12|NA
CSPDRVNYGYTF
TGCAGCCCGGATCGGGTTAACTATGGCTACACCTTC
>TRBV7-2|TRBJ2-3|few|16|TRBD2
CASSLWSGGMGDTQYF
TGTGCCAGCAGCTTATGGAGCGGGGGGATGGGAGATACGCAGTATTTT
>TRBV4-3|TRBJ2-7|NA|13|NA
CASSQVGDYEQYF
TGCGCCAGCAGCCAAGTAGGGGACTACGAGCAGTACTTC
>TRBV9|TRBJ2-5|NA|17|TRBD2
CASSVGIAGDLQETQYF
TGTGCCAGCAGCGTAGGAATAGCGGGGGATCTCCAAGAGACCCAGTACTTC
>TRBV15|TRBJ2-1|NA|17|TRBD1
CATSRGKGQGSRGEQFF
TGTGCCACCAGCAGAGGAAAGGGACAGGGTTCGAGAGGTGAGCAGTTCTTC
>TRBV6-6|TRBJ2-7|NA|14|TRBD2
CASQGSGGYDEQYF
TGTGCCAGCCAGGGTAGCGGGGGGTATGATGAGCAGTACTTC
>TRBV12-3/TRBV12-4|TRBJ1-2|NA|12|TRBD1
CASRDRTRSDTF
TGTGCCAGCAGGGACAGGACAAGATCAGACACCTTC
>TRBV2|TRBJ2-1|NA|14|NA
CASSALRDYNEQFF
TGTGCCAGCAGTGCCTTAAGAGACTACAATGAGCAGTTCTTC
>TRBV12-3/TRBV12-4|TRBJ2-1|few|12|NA
CASSLWSNEQFF
TGTGCCAGCAGTTTATGGAGCAATGAGCAGTTCTTC
>TRBV27|TRBJ2-7|NA|16|TRBD1
CASSFLGQGDSYEQYF
TGTGCCAGCAGTTTCCTGGGACAGGGGGACTCCTACGAGCAGTACTTC
>TRBV5-1|TRBJ1-2|NA|12|NA
CASSSGTYGYTF
TGCGCCAGCAGCTCGGGGACCTATGGCTACACCTTC
>TRBV28|TRBJ2-4|NA|14|NA
CASSFTRETWEQYF
TGTGCCAGCAGTTTTACCCGGGAAACGTGGGAGCAGTACTTC
>TRBV11-2|TRBJ2-1|NA|16|NA
CASSLYGAANSNEQFF
TGTGCCAGCAGCTTGTATGGAGCCGCAAACTCCAATGAGCAGTTCTTC
>TRBV6-1|TRBJ1-4|few|14|NA
CASSVRGRNEKLFF
TGTGCCAGCAGTGTCCGGGGACGGAATGAAAAACTGTTTTTT
>TRBV5-1|TRBJ2-5|NA|14|NA
CASSLESQGETQYF
TGCGCCAGCAGCTTGGAATCCCAGGGAGAGACCCAGTACTTC
>TRBV12-3/TRBV12-4|TRBJ2-1|NA|16|TRBD2
CASSPKRTSGVNEQFF
TGTGCCAGCAGTCCCAAGAGGACTAGCGGGGTCAATGAGCAGTTCTTC
>TRBV7-6|TRBJ1-6|NA|16|NA
CASSPESTDYNSPLHF
TGTGCCAGCAGCCCGGAGTCGACAGACTATAATTCACCCCTCCACTTT
>TRBV20-1|TRBJ1-2|few|14|TRBD1
CSASRTGPGYGYTF
TGCAGTGCTTCCCGGACAGGGCCTGGGTATGGCTACACCTTC
>TRBV7-2|TRBJ2-5|NA|15|NA
CASSLAPGSRETQYF
TGTGCCAGCAGCTTAGCCCCCGGCTCGAGAGAGACCCAGTACTTC
>TRBV20-1|TRBJ2-1|NA|16|TRBD2
CSASPLAGGLYNEQFF
TGCAGTGCTAGTCCACTAGCGGGGGGACTTTACAATGAGCAGTTCTTC
>TRBV7-3|TRBJ2-7|NA|13|NA
CASSQTGSGEQYF
TGTGCCAGCAGCCAAACAGGGTCCGGCGAGCAGTACTTC
>TRBV7-9|TRBJ1-1|NA|16|NA
CASSDRPAGVNTEAFF
TGTGCCAGCTCAGACAGACCAGCAGGAGTGAACACTGAAGCTTTCTTT
>TRBV20-1|TRBJ2-7|NA|15|TRBD2
CSAKILAGGPHEQYF
TGCAGTGCTAAAATACTAGCGGGGGGGCCTCACGAGCAGTACTTC
>TRBV2|TRBJ2-7|NA|13|TRBD2
CASRSGGRYEQYF
TGTGCCAGCAGAAGCGGGGGCCGCTATGAGCAGTACTTC
>TRBV12-3/TRBV12-4|TRBJ2-1|NA|18|NA
CASTALGWEFKSDNEQFF
TGTGCCAGCACTGCCCTCGGGTGGGAATTTAAATCCGACAATGAGCAGTTCTTC
>TRBV4-1|TRBJ2-2|NA|16|TRBD2
CASSQRAGGNTGELFF
TGCGCCAGCAGCCAGAGAGCGGGGGGAAACACCGGGGAGCTGTTTTTT
>TRBV7-9|TRBJ2-3|NA|15|TRBD1
CASTAPGGASDTQYF
TGTGCCAGCACCGCCCCAGGGGGCGCCTCAGATACGCAGTATTTT
>TRBV6-4|TRBJ1-5|NA|16|NA
CASSEGFANGGQPQHF
TGTGCCAGCAGTGAAGGTTTCGCGAACGGGGGGCAGCCCCAGCATTTT
>TRBV7-2|TRBJ2-1|NA|19|TRBD2
CASSFRVAGGSLRYNEQFF
TGTGCCAGCAGTTTTAGGGTAGCGGGGGGTTCCTTGCGCTACAATGAGCAGTTCTTC
>TRBV9|TRBJ1-2|NA|16|TRBD1
CASSAYTTGNNYGYTF
TGTGCCAGCAGCGCGTACACGACAGGGAATAACTATGGCTACACCTTC
>TRBV14|TRBJ2-7|few|13|NA
CATIAVSSYEQYF
TGTGCCACCATTGCCGTTAGTTCCTACGAGCAGTACTTC
>TRBV12-3/TRBV12-4|TRBJ1-6|NA|13|NA
CASSRQLLEPLHF
TGTGCCAGCAGCAGACAGCTCCTTGAGCCCCTCCACTTT
>TRBV4-2|TRBJ2-3|few|17|TRBD1
CASSQRTGLGMADTQYF
TGTGCCAGCAGCCAACGGACAGGGTTGGGTATGGCAGATACGCAGTATTTT
>TRBV12-3/TRBV12-4|TRBJ2-7|NA|14|TRBD2
CASRPRASGDEQYF
TGTGCCAGCAGGCCCCGGGCTAGCGGGGACGAGCAGTACTTC
>TRBV4-2|TRBJ1-2|NA|15|NA
CASSQSTVANYGYTF
TGTGCCAGCAGCCAATCGACAGTAGCTAACTATGGCTACACCTTC
>TRBV7-9|TRBJ1-1|NA|14|TRBD1
CASSPGTANTEAFF
TGTGCCAGCAGCCCAGGGACAGCGAACACTGAAGCTTTCTTT
>TRBV11-2|TRBJ2-2|many|17|TRBD2
CASSRLAGGPGTGELFF
TGTGCCAGCAGTCGACTAGCGGGGGGGCCGGGCACCGGGGAGCTGTTTTTT
>TRBV20-1|TRBJ2-5|NA|12|NA
CSAGSPRGTQYF
TGCAGTGCTGGATCGCCGCGGGGGACCCAGTACTTC
>TRBV10-3|TRBJ2-5|NA|13|TRBD1
CAISGTGTETQYF
TGTGCCATCAGCGGGACAGGGACGGAGACCCAGTACTTC